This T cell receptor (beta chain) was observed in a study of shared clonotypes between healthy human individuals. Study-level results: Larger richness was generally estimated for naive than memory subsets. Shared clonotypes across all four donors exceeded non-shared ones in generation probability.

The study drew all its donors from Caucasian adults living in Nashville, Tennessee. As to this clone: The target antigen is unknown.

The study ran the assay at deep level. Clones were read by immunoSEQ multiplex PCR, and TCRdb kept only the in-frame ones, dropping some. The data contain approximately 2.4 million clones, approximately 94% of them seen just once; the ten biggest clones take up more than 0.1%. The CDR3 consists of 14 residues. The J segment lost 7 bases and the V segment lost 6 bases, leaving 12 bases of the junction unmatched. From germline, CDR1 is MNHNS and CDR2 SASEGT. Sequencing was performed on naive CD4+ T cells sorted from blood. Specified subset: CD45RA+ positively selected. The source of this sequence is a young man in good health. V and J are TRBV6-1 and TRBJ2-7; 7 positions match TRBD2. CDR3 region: CASRAGTTSWEQYF. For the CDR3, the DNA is TGTGCCAGCAGAGCCGGGACTACCTCTTGGGAGCAGTACTTC.